A single sample is the source of the 15 T cell receptor beta chains below, sequenced in a study of identical twins. TCRdb re-called the 5' RACE reads with MiXCR, one entry per CDR3 protein. The table includes some 730,000 distinct CDR3 sequences, around a sixth detected once. The same sample was also used in a study of T cells expressing NK-cell markers.

Sequences were obtained from PBMCs. The receptors here all came from a woman under 30 in good health.

The chain links TRBV3-1 to TRBJ2-1; either TRBD1 or TRBD2 may supply D (5 bases each). The CDR3 extends over 15 amino acids. With 5 bases removed from V and 4 bases from J, the gap between germline ends came to 15 bases. Germline V CDR1 and CDR2: LGHDT, YNNKEL (reference sequence). The chain's CDR3 is CASSTGTSKYNEQFF. CDR3 nucleotides: TGTGCCAGCAGCACCGGGACCTCCAAATACAATGAGCAGTTCTTC.

The gene calls are TRBV9 and TRBJ2-3; D not resolved. V lost 3 bases and J lost 2, with 16 bases in between. The CDR3 loop spans 16 amino acids. The germline V gene has CDR1 SGDLS and CDR2 YYNGEE. CDR3 sequence: CASSARPVRSTDTQYF. CDR3 DNA: TGTGCCAGCAGCGCGAGACCCGTCCGCTCCACAGATACGCAGTATTTT.

The chain uses TRBV25-1 and TRBJ2-3; D may be TRBD1 (5 bases). In germline, CDR1 is MGHDK, CDR2 SYGVNS. Deletions cut 4 bases from V and 3 bases from J, with 11 bases between. The CDR3 runs 14 residues. The CDR3 is CASSVERGTDTQYF. The CDR3 bases are TGTGCCAGCAGTGTGGAAAGGGGAACAGATACGCAGTATTTT.

The chain links TRBV20-1 to TRBJ2-1, with 7 bases matching TRBD2. CDR3 length equals 17 residues. Trimming cost V 1 base and J 0 bases; bases outside gene matches: 9. Germline CDR1 DFQATT, CDR2 SNEGSKA (reference sequence). The CDR3 loop is CSARAGTTMSSYNEQFF. The CDR3, as DNA: TGCAGTGCTAGAGCCGGGACTACGATGAGCTCCTACAATGAGCAGTTCTTC.

The sample holds a few counts of this clonotype. The rearrangement joins TRBV6-6 to TRBJ2-5, with TRBD2 identical over 7 bases. Germline V gene data show CDR1 as MNHNY and CDR2 as SVGAGI (reference sequence). The CDR3 loop spans 13 amino acids. J gave up 4 bases and V 7 bases, and 6 bases lay outside the gene matches. Here the CDR3 reads CASTRAGVETQYF. The CDR3 DNA reads as TGTGCCAGCACAAGGGCGGGAGTAGAGACCCAGTACTTC.

In its sample, this clonotype was seen a few times. V gene TRBV6-5 combines with J gene TRBJ1-1; D unresolved. The ends were cut back, 2 bases at V and 4 bases at J, with 11 bases in the middle. Germline V lookup: CDR1 MNHEY, CDR2 SVGAGI. The CDR3 sequence is 14 residues long. The CDR3 here is CASSYSLMVTEAFF. The CDR3 nucleotides are TGTGCCAGCAGTTACAGTCTCATGGTCACTGAAGCTTTCTTT.

This clonotype was observed a few times. The chain combines TRBV20-1 with TRBJ2-7, with TRBD1 matching over 7 bases. In germline, CDR1 is DFQATT, CDR2 SNEGSKA (reference sequence). Trimming removed 4 bases from V and 4 bases from J; junction bases left unmatched: 10. The CDR3 is 14 residues long. In DNA form, the CDR3 reads TGCAGTGCTACGAGAGACAGGGAGCCTTACGAGCAGTACTTC. Its translation: CSATRDREPYEQYF.

This clonotype was observed many times. This chain uses TRBV7-2 with TRBJ1-6; D is perhaps TRBD1 (5 bases). Looked up from germline, CDR1 is SGHTA and CDR2 is FQGNSA. V shed 5 bases and J shed 7 bases, with 12 bases lying between them. CDR3 length: 14 residues. CDR3 residues: CASSIWGRNSPLHF. In DNA, the CDR3 is TGTGCCAGCAGCATCTGGGGGAGAAATTCACCCCTCCACTTT. The variable domain in full, with the rest retrieved from reference TRBV7-2 and TRBJ1-6, is GAGVSQSPSNKVTEKGKDVELRCDPISGHTALYWYRQSLGQGLEFLIYFQGNSAPDKSGLPSDRFSAERTGGSVSTLTIQRTQQEDSAVYLCASSIWGRNSPLHFGNGTRLTVT.

This clonotype was found once. The rearrangement joins TRBV27 to TRBJ1-6; 7 bases are shared with TRBD1. The CDR3 sequence is 18 residues long. Trimming removed 6 bases from V and 0 bases from J; junction bases left unmatched: 11. The germline V gene has CDR1 MNHEY and CDR2 SMNVEV (reference sequence). The CDR3 coding sequence is TGTGCCAGCAGAAGACAGGGACTAGGCAGCTCCTATAATTCACCCCTCCACTTT. Translating gives CASRRQGLGSSYNSPLHF.

The V and J genes are TRBV7-2 and TRBJ2-5; either TRBD1 or TRBD2 may fit D (5 bases each). Germline values: CDR1 SGHTA, CDR2 FQGNSA. The germline V and J ends were trimmed by 1 base and 7 bases, with 13 bases remaining between them. The CDR3 is 14 residues long. The CDR3 coding sequence is TGTGCCAGCAGCTTAGAGGATCTGAGGGGGACCCAGTACTTC. It is translated as CASSLEDLRGTQYF.

The V and J genes are TRBV20-1 and TRBJ2-5, with D perhaps TRBD1 or TRBD2 (7 bases each). Trimming stripped 2 bases from V and 5 bases from J, with 15 bases between. In germline, CDR1 is DFQATT, CDR2 SNEGSKA (reference sequence). The CDR3 extends over 14 amino acids. CDR3 region: CSARLGTAGETQYF. CDR3 bases: TGCAGTGCTAGATTGGGGACAGCGGGGGAGACCCAGTACTTC.

This clonotype was counted between two and nine times. The J gene is TRBJ2-1, the V gene TRBV7-2; 11 bases align to TRBD2. This CDR3 spans 14 amino acids. V shed 3 bases and J 9 bases; nucleotides not matched to a gene: 4. Germline V gives CDR1 SGHTA, CDR2 FQGNSA. The CDR3 DNA reads TGTGCCAGCAGCTTCGTAGCGGGAGGGGGTGAGCAGTTCTTC. Amino acid sequence: CASSFVAGGGEQFF.

J is TRBJ1-2 and V is TRBV27; D remains unclear. The CDR3 loop spans 13 amino acids. Per germline, CDR1 MNHEY and CDR2 SMNVEV (reference sequence). V lost 0 bases and J 7 bases, leaving 9 bases between the germline ends. DNA for the CDR3: TGTGCCAGCAGTTTATCGCACGGAAGTGGCTACACCTTC. Translating it yields CASSLSHGSGYTF.

This clonotype was picked up many times. The genes are TRBV6-1 and TRBJ2-1, with D perhaps given as TRBD1 or TRBD2 (5 bases each). The CDR3 is made up of 14 amino acids. V was shortened by 4 bases and J by 0 bases, with 7 bases between the two germline ends. Germline loops: CDR1 MNHNS, CDR2 SASEGT. CDR3 loop: CASSGGFSYNEQFF. The CDR3 nucleotides read TGTGCCAGCAGTGGGGGGTTCTCCTACAATGAGCAGTTCTTC.

The genes are TRBV6-1 and TRBJ1-2, with D uncertain. Germline V gene sequence: CDR1 MNHNS, CDR2 SASEGT. The CDR3 has 12 residues. V was pared by 8 bases and J by 9 bases, with 16 bases between. The CDR3 DNA follows: TGTGCCAGCCGTAACAGCGGCAAAAGCTACACCTTC. Protein product: CASRNSGKSYTF.